The 23 T cell receptor beta chains presented below share a single source sample, sequenced in a study of cytotoxic CD8 clonotypes in ibrutinib-treated CLL. The data were produced by immunoSEQ multiplex PCR, yet TCRdb's version contains in-frame clones alone and is incomplete. The sample carries 85,000 or so clones, 70% to 80% recorded once. Sequences were derived from PBMCs, sampled after 12 months of ibrutinib treatment. The receptors were gathered from a human donor with chronic lymphocytic leukemia.

There are a few counts of this clone. The gene calls are TRBV9 and TRBJ1-1; no firm D call. Trimming removed 2 bases at V and 2 bases at J, with 10 bases between. Germline CDR1 is SGDLS and CDR2 is YYNGEE. The CDR3 has 14 amino acids. CDR3 sequence (DNA): TGTGCCAGCAGCGTTGGTAATACCAACACTGAAGCTTTCTTT. Encoded protein: CASSVGNTNTEAFF. Combining the CDR3 with reference TRBV9 and TRBJ1-1 gives the whole variable domain DSGVTQTPKHLITATGQRVTLRCSPRSGDLSVYWYQQSLDQGLQFLIQYYNGEERAKGNILERFSAQQFPDLHSELNLSSLELGDSALYFCASSVGNTNTEAFFGQGTRLTVV.

This sequence joins TRBV30 and TRBJ2-5; a possible D gene is TRBD2 (5 bases). Looked up from germline, CDR1 is GTSNPN and CDR2 is SVGIG (reference sequence). Between the trimmed V and J ends, which lost 5 bases and 4 bases, there was a span of 8 bases. CDR3 size: 11 residues. CDR3 DNA sequence: TGTGCCTGGGCGGGTGGAGAGACCCAGTACTTC. Protein: CAWAGGETQYF.

The chain carries TRBV18 and TRBJ2-1; 9 nucleotides line up with TRBD1. The CDR3 is 16 residues long. After removal of 3 bases from V and 10 bases from J, the junction contained 13 bases not matched to a gene. Germline V gene data show CDR1 as KGHSH and CDR2 as LQKENI. The CDR3 sequence: CASSPYAPGQGYEQFF. The CDR3 region has the DNA TGTGCCAGCTCACCTTACGCCCCGGGACAGGGTTACGAGCAGTTCTTC. Together with reference TRBV18 and TRBJ2-1, the CDR3 gives the full variable domain: NAGVMQNPRHLVRRRGQEARLRCSPMKGHSHVYWYRQLPEEGLKFMVYLQKENIIDESGMPKERFSAEFPKEGPSILRIQQVVRGDSAAYFCASSPYAPGQGYEQFFGPGTRLTVL.

This chain uses TRBV4-2 with TRBJ2-1; D is unclear. Trimming took off 0 bases at V and 4 bases at J, with 4 bases between the two ends. There are 13 residues in the CDR3. Germline V gives CDR1 LGHNA, CDR2 YNFKEQ. The CDR3 coding sequence is TGTGCCAGCAGCCAAGACGGGTACAATGAGCAGTTCTTC. As protein: CASSQDGYNEQFF.

This clone was seen a handful of times. The chain joins TRBV6-5 to TRBJ2-1, with a possible D match to TRBD2 (6 bases). Germline values: CDR1 MNHEY, CDR2 SVGAGI. Trimming removed 0 bases at V and 4 bases at J, with 7 bases between. The CDR3 contains 14 residues. The CDR3 DNA is TGTGCCAGCAGTTACTCGACTAGTTACAATGAGCAGTTCTTC. Amino acids: CASSYSTSYNEQFF.

V usage is TRBV10-3 and J usage is TRBJ2-7, with 9 bases matching TRBD2. The J segment lost 0 bases and the V segment lost 5 bases, leaving 5 bases of the junction unmatched. This CDR3 has 15 amino acids. Germline CDR1 reads ENHRY; CDR2 reads SYGVKD. As DNA, the CDR3 is TGTGCCATCAGTCCCGCGGGGGGGAGCTCCTACGAGCAGTACTTC. Amino acids: CAISPAGGSSYEQYF.

The chain uses TRBV7-8 and TRBJ2-7, with 9 bases matching TRBD2. This CDR3 contains 16 residues. Germline V lookup: CDR1 SGHVS, CDR2 FQNEAQ. V shed 1 base, J shed 7 bases, and the junction held 11 bases outside the gene matches. For the CDR3, the DNA is TGTGCCAGCAGCTTAGGGGGGCTAGCGGGATCGAGGGAGCAGTACTTC. Translated: CASSLGGLAGSREQYF. The full variable domain, with the rest looked up from reference TRBV7-8 and TRBJ2-7, is GAGVSQSPRYKVAKRGQDVALRCDPISGHVSLFWYQQALGQGPEFLTYFQNEAQLDKSGLPSDRFFAERPEGSVSTLKIQRTQQEDSAVYLCASSLGGLAGSREQYFGPGTRLTVT.

The sample holds one count of this clone. The V and J genes are TRBV28 and TRBJ1-2; unclear D gene. CDR1 and CDR2 from the germline V gene are MDHEN and SYDVKM. V lost 2 bases to trimming and J lost 5 bases, with 12 bases between them. This CDR3 region has 14 residues. CDR3 nucleotide sequence: TGTGCCAGCAGTTTAGGTAGTCGTGCTTATGGCTACACCTTC. Translation gives CASSLGSRAYGYTF.

In this sample, this clone turned up once. The J gene is TRBJ2-3, the V gene TRBV6-4, with D perhaps assigned TRBD1 or TRBD2 (5 bases each). This CDR3 has 13 residues. Germline assignment: CDR1 MRHNA and CDR2 SNTAGT. Trimming cost V 8 bases and J 8 bases, with 17 bases left between them. CDR3 in amino acids: CASVGPRAGTQYF. The CDR3 region has the DNA TGTGCCAGCGTGGGGCCTAGGGCGGGTACGCAGTATTTT.

This sequence joins TRBV2 and TRBJ2-5; D ambiguous. The ends were cut back, 8 bases at V and 5 bases at J, with 15 bases in the middle. The CDR3 spans 13 residues. Germline V gene lookup returns CDR1 SNHLY and CDR2 FYNNEI. The CDR3 here is CASARLAGETQYF. The CDR3, as DNA: TGTGCCAGCGCTAGGTTGGCCGGGGAGACCCAGTACTTC.

Ten or more counts support this clone. The rearrangement joins TRBV7-3 to TRBJ2-1, with D maybe TRBD1 (5 bases). There are 13 residues in the CDR3. Looked up from germline, CDR1 is SGHTA and CDR2 is FQGTGA. The V and J ends lost 5 bases and 4 bases respectively, with 9 bases between them. The DNA of the CDR3 is TGTGCCAGCAGCCCCGACAGATACAATGAGCAGTTCTTC. Its protein product is CASSPDRYNEQFF.

J is TRBJ2-7 and V is TRBV19, with D possibly being TRBD1 (5 bases). V was pared by 1 base and J by 3 bases, with 16 bases between. CDR1 and CDR2 from the germline V gene are LNHDA and SQIVND (reference sequence). This CDR3 spans 16 amino acids. In DNA form, the CDR3 reads TGTGCCAGTAGTATAGTGGGGCACCAGATCTACTACGAGCAGTACTTC. This gives the protein CASSIVGHQIYYEQYF.

The V call is TRBV28, the J call TRBJ2-5; 10 bases are shared with TRBD1. The CDR3 contains 15 residues. Trimming cost V 6 bases and J 5 bases; bases outside gene matches: 9. The germline V gene has CDR1 MDHEN and CDR2 SYDVKM. The CDR3 nucleotides are TGTGCCAGCAGCTCCCCCGGGACAGGGGTCGAGACCCAGTACTTC. Protein: CASSSPGTGVETQYF.

This clone was found a few times. The chain is built from TRBV18 and TRBJ1-1; no firm D call. This CDR3 is built from 14 residues. V lost 3 bases to trimming and J lost 5 bases, with 13 bases between them. Germline V gene data show CDR1 as KGHSH and CDR2 as LQKENI. CDR3 coding DNA: TGTGCCAGCTCACCGGGCCGGGGTGGGACTGAAGCTTTCTTT. Protein sequence: CASSPGRGGTEAFF. Full variable domain (missing parts from reference TRBV18 and TRBJ1-1): NAGVMQNPRHLVRRRGQEARLRCSPMKGHSHVYWYRQLPEEGLKFMVYLQKENIIDESGMPKERFSAEFPKEGPSILRIQQVVRGDSAAYFCASSPGRGGTEAFFGQGTRLTVV.

On this clone: The same CDR3 is also encoded by other DNA sequences in this sample. This chain links TRBV18 with TRBJ2-5, with D hard to call. V was pared by 1 base and J by 1 base, with 4 bases between. CDR1 is KGHSH, CDR2 LQKENI, per germline. The CDR3 length is 13 residues. Here the CDR3 DNA reads TGTGCCAGCTCACCACGCGGCCAAGAGACCCAGTACTTC. Amino acid sequence: CASSPRGQETQYF. The whole variable domain, filled in from reference TRBV18 and TRBJ2-5, reads NAGVMQNPRHLVRRRGQEARLRCSPMKGHSHVYWYRQLPEEGLKFMVYLQKENIIDESGMPKERFSAEFPKEGPSILRIQQVVRGDSAAYFCASSPRGQETQYFGPGTRLLVL.

The chain carries TRBV7-3 and TRBJ2-5; D not certain. The V and J ends lost 2 bases and 7 bases respectively, with 20 bases between them. The CDR3 runs to 16 residues. CDR1 is SGHTA, CDR2 FQGTGA, per germline. CDR3 DNA: TGTGCCAGCAGCTTATGGGGTGGGTTGGACGGAGCGACCCAGTACTTC. It specifies CASSLWGGLDGATQYF. Full variable domain (remainder filled in from reference TRBV7-3 and TRBJ2-5): GAGVSQTPSNKVTEKGKYVELRCDPISGHTALYWYRQSLGQGPEFLIYFQGTGAADDSGLPNDRFFAVRPEGSVSTLKIQRTERGDSAVYLCASSLWGGLDGATQYFGPGTRLLVL.

The table lists this clone with a few counts. CDR3 protein: CASRNSPSGANVLTF. In nucleotides, the CDR3 is TGCGCCAGCAGGAACAGCCCTTCTGGGGCCAACGTCCTGACTTTC. The V and J genes are TRBV5-1 and TRBJ2-6, with D unresolved. Per germline, CDR1 SGHRS and CDR2 YFSETQ. Trimming shortened V by 5 bases and J by 1 base, and 10 bases separated the two germline ends. The CDR3 consists of 15 residues.

The rearrangement uses TRBV20-1 and TRBJ2-3; no definite D call. The CDR3 totals 11 residues. Germline loops: CDR1 DFQATT, CDR2 SNEGSKA (reference sequence). The ends were cut back, 6 bases at V and 6 bases at J, with 10 bases in the middle. The CDR3 DNA is TGCAGTGCCCCTCACTCCGATACGCAGTATTTT. Its protein is CSAPHSDTQYF.

The chain employs TRBV5-6 and TRBJ1-4, with 9 nucleotides matching TRBD1. Germline V gene lookup returns CDR1 SGHDT and CDR2 YYEEEE. This CDR3 is 13 amino acids long. V was clipped by 5 bases and J by 7 bases; unmatched bases: 3. CDR3 region: CASRGQGGEKLFF. The CDR3 region has the DNA TGTGCCAGCAGGGGACAGGGAGGTGAAAAACTGTTTTTT.

This clone was detected only once. The rearrangement joins TRBV5-1 to TRBJ2-1, with 8 bases matching TRBD1. Germline V gives CDR1 SGHRS, CDR2 YFSETQ. V lost 0 bases to trimming and J lost 4 bases; unmatched junction nucleotides: 3. This CDR3 comprises 15 residues. The CDR3 DNA follows: TGCGCCAGCAGCTTGGCGGGACAGGATTACAATGAGCAGTTCTTC. Protein sequence: CASSLAGQDYNEQFF.

J is TRBJ1-2 and V is TRBV9; D may be TRBD1 (6 bases). This CDR3 region has 15 residues. The germline V gene has CDR1 SGDLS and CDR2 YYNGEE. With 5 bases removed from V and 1 base from J, the gap between germline ends came to 15 bases. For the CDR3, the DNA is TGTGCCAGCAGTGCTTTCCCGACAGGTAACTATGGCTACACCTTC. Its protein is CASSAFPTGNYGYTF.

The chain combines TRBV28 with TRBJ2-7, with 7 bases lining up with TRBD1. This CDR3 comprises 14 residues. V dropped 7 bases and J dropped 4; count of bases not matched to a gene: 10. Germline lookup yields CDR1 MDHEN and CDR2 SYDVKM. For the CDR3, the DNA is TGTGCCAGCACGGAAGGGGGCCGGGAATACGAGCAGTACTTC. Translated, it gives CASTEGGREYEQYF. Full variable domain (outside the CDR3, taken from reference TRBV28 and TRBJ2-7): DVKVTQSSRYLVKRTGEKVFLECVQDMDHENMFWYRQDPGLGLRLIYFSYDVKMKEKGDIPEGYSVSREKKERFSLILESASTNQTSMYLCASTEGGREYEQYFGPGTRLTVT.

The gene calls are TRBV9 and TRBJ2-7; weak D call: TRBD2 (5 bases). Trimming stripped 3 bases from V and 5 bases from J, with 12 bases between. Germline CDR1 reads SGDLS; CDR2 reads YYNGEE. The CDR3 totals 13 residues. The chain's CDR3 is CASSAWTGDEQYF. Written as DNA, the CDR3 is TGTGCCAGCAGCGCATGGACTGGCGACGAGCAGTACTTC.